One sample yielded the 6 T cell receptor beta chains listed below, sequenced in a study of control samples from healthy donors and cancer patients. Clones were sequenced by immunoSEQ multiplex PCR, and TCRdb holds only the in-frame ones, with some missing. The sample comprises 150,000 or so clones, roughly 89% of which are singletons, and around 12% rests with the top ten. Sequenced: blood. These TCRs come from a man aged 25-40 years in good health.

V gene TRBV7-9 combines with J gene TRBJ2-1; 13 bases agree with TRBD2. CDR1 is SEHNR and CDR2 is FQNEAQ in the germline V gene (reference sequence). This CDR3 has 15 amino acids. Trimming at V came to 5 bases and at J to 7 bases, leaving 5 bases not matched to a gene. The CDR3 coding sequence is TGTGCCAGCAGCCGCCCGGGACTAGCGGGGAATGAGCAGTTCTTC. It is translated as CASSRPGLAGNEQFF. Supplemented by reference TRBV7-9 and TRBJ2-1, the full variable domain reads DTGVSQNPRHKITKRGQNVTFRCDPISEHNRLYWYRQTLGQGPEFLTYFQNEAQLEKSRLLSDRFSAERPKGSFSTLEIQRTEQGDSAMYLCASSRPGLAGNEQFFGPGTRLTVL.

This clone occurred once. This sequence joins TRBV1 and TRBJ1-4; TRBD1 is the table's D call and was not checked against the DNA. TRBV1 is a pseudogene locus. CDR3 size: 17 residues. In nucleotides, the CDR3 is TGCACCAGCAGCCAAGGTCCAGGGGAAGCAACTAATGAAAAACTGTTTTTT. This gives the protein CTSSQGPGEATNEKLFF.

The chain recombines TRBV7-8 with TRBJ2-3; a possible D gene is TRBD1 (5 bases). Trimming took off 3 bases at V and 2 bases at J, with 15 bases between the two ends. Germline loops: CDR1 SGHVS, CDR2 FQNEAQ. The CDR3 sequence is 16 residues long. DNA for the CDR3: TGTGCCAGCAGCTTGGTGGTTGGACATTACACAGATACGCAGTATTTT. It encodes CASSLVVGHYTDTQYF.

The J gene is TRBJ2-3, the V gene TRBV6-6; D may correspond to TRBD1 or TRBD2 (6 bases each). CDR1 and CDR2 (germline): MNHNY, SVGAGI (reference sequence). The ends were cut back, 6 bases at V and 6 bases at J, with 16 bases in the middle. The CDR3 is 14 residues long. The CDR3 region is CASSPGPGADTQYF. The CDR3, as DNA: TGTGCCAGCAGCCCGGGACCGGGGGCCGATACGCAGTATTTT.

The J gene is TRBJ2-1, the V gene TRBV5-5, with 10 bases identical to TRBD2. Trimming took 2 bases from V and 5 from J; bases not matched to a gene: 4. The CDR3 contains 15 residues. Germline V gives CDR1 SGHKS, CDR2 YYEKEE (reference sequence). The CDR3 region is CASSFGTSAHNEQFF. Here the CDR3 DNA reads TGTGCCAGCAGCTTCGGGACTAGCGCGCACAATGAGCAGTTCTTC.

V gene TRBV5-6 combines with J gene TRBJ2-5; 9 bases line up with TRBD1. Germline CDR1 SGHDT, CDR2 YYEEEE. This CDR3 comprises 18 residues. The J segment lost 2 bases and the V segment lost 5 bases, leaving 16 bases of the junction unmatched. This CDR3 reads CASSSGTGSFKAQETQYF. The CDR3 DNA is TGTGCCAGCAGTTCCGGGACAGGGAGTTTTAAAGCTCAAGAGACCCAGTACTTC.